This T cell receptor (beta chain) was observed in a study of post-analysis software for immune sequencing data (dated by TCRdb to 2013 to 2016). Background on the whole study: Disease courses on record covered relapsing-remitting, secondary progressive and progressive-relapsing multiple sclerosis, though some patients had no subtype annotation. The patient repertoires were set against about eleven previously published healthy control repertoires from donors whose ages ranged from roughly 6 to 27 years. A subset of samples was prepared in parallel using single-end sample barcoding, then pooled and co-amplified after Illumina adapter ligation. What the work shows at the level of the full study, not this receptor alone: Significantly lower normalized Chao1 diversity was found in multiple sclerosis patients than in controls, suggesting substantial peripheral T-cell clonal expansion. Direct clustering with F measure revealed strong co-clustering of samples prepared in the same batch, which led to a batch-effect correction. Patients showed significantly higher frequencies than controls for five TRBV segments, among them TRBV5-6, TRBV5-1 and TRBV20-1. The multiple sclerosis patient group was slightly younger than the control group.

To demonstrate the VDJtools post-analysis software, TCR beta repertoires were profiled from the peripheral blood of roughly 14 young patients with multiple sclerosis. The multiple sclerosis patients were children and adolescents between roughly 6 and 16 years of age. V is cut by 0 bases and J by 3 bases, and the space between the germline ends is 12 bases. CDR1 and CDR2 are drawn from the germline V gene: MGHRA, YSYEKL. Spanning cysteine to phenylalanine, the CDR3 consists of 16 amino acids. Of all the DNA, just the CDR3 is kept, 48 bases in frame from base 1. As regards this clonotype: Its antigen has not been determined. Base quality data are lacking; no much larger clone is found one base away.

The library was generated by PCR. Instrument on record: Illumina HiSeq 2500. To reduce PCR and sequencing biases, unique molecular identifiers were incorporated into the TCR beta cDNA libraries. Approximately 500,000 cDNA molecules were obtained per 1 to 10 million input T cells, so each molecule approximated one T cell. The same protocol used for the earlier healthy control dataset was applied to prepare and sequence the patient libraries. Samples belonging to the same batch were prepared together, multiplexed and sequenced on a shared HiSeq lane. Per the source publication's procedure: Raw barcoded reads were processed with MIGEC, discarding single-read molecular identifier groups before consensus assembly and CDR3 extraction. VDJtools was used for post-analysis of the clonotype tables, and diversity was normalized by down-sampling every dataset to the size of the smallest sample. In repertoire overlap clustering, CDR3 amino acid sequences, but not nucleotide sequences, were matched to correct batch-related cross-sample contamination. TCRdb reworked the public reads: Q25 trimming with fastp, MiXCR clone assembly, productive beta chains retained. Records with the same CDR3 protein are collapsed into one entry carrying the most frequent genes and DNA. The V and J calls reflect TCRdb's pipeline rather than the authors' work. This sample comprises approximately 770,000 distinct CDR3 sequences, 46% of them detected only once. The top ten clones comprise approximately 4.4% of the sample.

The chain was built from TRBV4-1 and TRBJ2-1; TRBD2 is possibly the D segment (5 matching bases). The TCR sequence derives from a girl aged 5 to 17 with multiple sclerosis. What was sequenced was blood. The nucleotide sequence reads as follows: TGCGCCAGCAGCCAAGAAAGTTCACTAGTCTACAATGAGCAGTTCTTC. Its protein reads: CASSQESSLVYNEQFF.